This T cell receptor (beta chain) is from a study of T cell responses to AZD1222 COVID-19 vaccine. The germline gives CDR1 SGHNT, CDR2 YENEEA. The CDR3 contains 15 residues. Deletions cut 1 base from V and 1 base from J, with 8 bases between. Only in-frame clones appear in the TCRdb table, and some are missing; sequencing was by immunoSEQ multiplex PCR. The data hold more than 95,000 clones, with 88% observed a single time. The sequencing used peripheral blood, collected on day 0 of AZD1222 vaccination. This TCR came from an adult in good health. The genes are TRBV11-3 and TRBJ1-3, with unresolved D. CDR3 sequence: CASSLVGGSGNTIYF. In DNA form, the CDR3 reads TGTGCCAGCAGCTTAGTAGGAGGGTCTGGAAACACCATATATTTT.